Detailed here is one T cell receptor beta chain. Its antigen is currently unknown. Other DNA variants within this sample encode the same CDR3. These data originate in a study of cytomegalovirus exposure and HLA in healthy donors. Points from the study as a whole: The analysis excluded some indistinguishable V segments, including TRBV6-2 and TRBV6-3. HLA alleles were associated with 18,000 or so TCR beta sequences in a later analysis at 0.05 false discovery rate. DRB1 had the most TCR associations and HLA-C the fewest, a later analysis found, with rates varying by HLA locus. Altogether, 150 to 200 TCR beta chains were recorded as cytomegalovirus-associated.

V was pared by 2 bases and J by 1 base, with 2 bases of the junction left unmatched. Germline CDR1 reads KGHSH; CDR2 reads LQKENI. The CDR3 is made up of 15 amino acids. Primers: 60 Vbeta forward and 13 Jbeta reverse. Assay: immunoSEQ multiplex PCR; the TCRdb copy retains only in-frame clones and omits some. Of under 250,000 clones in the sample, almost 80% were seen once. Source material: PBMCs. The chain has TRBV18 and TRBJ1-1, with 9 bases fitting TRBD1. The source is a male donor in good health and CMV-seronegative. This CDR3 reads CASSPRTGANTEAFF. DNA for the CDR3: TGTGCCAGCTCACCAAGGACAGGGGCGAACACTGAAGCTTTCTTT.